This paragraph reports one TCR beta chain. The CDR3 is 15 amino acids. V lost 7 bases, J lost 4 bases, and 9 bases stayed unmatched. Germline-derived CDR1 and CDR2 are SNHLY and FYNNEI. The source of the sample is a study of technical replicates of blood from several donors. The method was immunoSEQ multiplex PCR; TCRdb's version includes in-frame clones alone and lacks a portion of them. The sample yields tens of thousands of clones, about nine tenths seen once. The TCR sequence derives from a human donor in good health. The sample was T cells isolated from PBMCs. The J gene is TRBJ2-3, the V gene TRBV2; 9 positions agree with TRBD2. The CDR3 loop is CASILEREDPDTQYF. CDR3 in DNA: TGTGCCAGCATTCTAGAGCGGGAGGACCCAGATACGCAGTATTTT.